This T cell receptor (beta chain) stems from a study of blood T cell repertoires in COVID-19. V shed 3 bases, J shed 7 bases, and the junction held 16 bases outside the gene matches. Per the germline V gene, CDR1 is SGHTS and CDR2 is YDEGEE. The CDR3 sequence is 17 residues long. Using immunoSEQ multiplex PCR, the repertoire was profiled, and TCRdb retains in-frame clones only, with some absent. The sample has 150,000 to 200,000 clones; 86% are singletons. The TCR was taken from a man younger than 35 with acute or convalescent COVID-19. This chain uses TRBV5-8 with TRBJ2-3; 8 positions agree with TRBD2. Sample: peripheral blood. CDR3 bases: TGTGCCAGCAGCTCAGTAGAGCGGGGGACCTACGATTATACGCAGTATTTT. Translation: CASSSVERGTYDYTQYF.